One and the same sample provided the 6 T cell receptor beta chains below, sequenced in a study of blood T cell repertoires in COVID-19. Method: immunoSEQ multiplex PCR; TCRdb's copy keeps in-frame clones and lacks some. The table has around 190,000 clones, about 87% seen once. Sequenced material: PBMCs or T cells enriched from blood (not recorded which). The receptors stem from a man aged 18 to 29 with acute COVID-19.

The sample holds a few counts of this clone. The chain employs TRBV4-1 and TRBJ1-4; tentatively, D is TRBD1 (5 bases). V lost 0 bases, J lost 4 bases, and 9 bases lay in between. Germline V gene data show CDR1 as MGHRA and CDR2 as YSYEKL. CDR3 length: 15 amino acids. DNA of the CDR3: TGCGCCAGCAGCCAAGATCGGGGGAATAATGAAAAACTGTTTTTT. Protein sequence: CASSQDRGNNEKLFF.

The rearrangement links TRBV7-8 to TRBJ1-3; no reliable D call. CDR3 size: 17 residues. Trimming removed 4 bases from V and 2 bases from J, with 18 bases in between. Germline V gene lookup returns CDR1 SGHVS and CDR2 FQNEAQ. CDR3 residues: CASSSQRAGFTGNTIYF. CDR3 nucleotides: TGTGCCAGCAGCTCGCAAAGGGCGGGGTTCACTGGAAACACCATATATTTT.

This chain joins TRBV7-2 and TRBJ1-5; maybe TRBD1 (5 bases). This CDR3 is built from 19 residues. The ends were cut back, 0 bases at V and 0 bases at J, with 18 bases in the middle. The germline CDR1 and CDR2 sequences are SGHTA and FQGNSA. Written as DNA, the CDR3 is TGTGCCAGCAGCTTAGCCCGCAGGGTAAGGGTGTATAGCAATCAGCCCCAGCATTTT. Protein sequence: CASSLARRVRVYSNQPQHF.

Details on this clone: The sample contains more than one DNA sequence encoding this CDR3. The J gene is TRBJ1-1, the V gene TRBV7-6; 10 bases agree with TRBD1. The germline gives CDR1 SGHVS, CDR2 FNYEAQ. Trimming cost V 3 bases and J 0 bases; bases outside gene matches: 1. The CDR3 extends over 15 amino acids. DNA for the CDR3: TGTGCCAGCAGCTTGGGACAGGGGATGAACACTGAAGCTTTCTTT. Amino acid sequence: CASSLGQGMNTEAFF.

CDR3: CASNIAGVDYNEQFF. CDR3 nucleotide sequence: TGTGCCAGCAACATAGCGGGAGTTGACTACAATGAGCAGTTCTTC. The chain couples TRBV7-9 to TRBJ2-1, with 9 positions matching TRBD2. Germline CDR1 SEHNR, CDR2 FQNEAQ (reference sequence). This CDR3 contains 15 residues. The V gene end was trimmed by 7 bases and the J gene end by 3 bases; junction bases not matched to a gene: 7.

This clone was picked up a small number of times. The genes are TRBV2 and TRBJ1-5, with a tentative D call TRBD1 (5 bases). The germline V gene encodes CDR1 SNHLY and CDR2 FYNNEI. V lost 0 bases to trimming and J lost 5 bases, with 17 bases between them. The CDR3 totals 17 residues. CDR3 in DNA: TGTGCCAGCAGTGAAGCGCTTCTGGACGGGGGGGATCAGCCCCAGCATTTT. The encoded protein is CASSEALLDGGDQPQHF. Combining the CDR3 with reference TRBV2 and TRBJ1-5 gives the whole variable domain EPEVTQTPSHQVTQMGQEVILRCVPISNHLYFYWYRQILGQKVEFLVSFYNNEISEKSEIFDDQFSVERPDGSNFTLKIRSTKLEDSAMYFCASSEALLDGGDQPQHFGDGTRLSIL.